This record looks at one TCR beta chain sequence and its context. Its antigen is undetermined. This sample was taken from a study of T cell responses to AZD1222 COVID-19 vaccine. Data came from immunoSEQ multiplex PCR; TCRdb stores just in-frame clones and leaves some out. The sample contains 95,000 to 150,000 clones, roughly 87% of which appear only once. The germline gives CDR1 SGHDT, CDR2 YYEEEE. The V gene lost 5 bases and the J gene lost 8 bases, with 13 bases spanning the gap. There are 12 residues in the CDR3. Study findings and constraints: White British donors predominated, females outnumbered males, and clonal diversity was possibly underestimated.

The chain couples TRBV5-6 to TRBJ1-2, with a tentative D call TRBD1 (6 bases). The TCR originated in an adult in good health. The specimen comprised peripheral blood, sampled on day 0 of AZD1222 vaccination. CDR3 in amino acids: CASRAGGPGYTF. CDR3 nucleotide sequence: TGTGCCAGCAGGGCCGGGGGGCCAGGCTACACCTTC. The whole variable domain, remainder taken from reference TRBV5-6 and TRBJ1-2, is DAGVTQSPTHLIKTRGQQVTLRCSPKSGHDTVSWYQQALGQGPQFIFQYYEEEERQRGNFPDRFSGHQFPNYSSELNVNALLLGDSALYLCASRAGGPGYTFGSGTRLTVV.